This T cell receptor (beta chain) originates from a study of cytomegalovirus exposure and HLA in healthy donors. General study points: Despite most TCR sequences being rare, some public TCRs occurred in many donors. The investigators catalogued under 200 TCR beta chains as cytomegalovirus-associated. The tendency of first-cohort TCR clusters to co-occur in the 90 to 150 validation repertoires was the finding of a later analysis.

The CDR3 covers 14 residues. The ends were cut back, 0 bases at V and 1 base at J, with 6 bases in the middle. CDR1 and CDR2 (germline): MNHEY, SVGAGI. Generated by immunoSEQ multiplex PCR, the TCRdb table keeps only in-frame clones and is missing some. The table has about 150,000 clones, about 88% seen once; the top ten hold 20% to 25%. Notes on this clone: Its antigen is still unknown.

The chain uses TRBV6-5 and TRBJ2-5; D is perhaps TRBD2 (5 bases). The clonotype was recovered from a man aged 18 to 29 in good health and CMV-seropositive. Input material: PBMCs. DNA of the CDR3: TGTGCCAGCAGTTACTCGAGGGTCCAAGAGACCCAGTACTTC. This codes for CASSYSRVQETQYF.